The 13 T cell receptor beta chains listed next were all sequenced from one sample in a study of post-analysis software for immune sequencing data. Prepared libraries of TCR beta cDNA carried unique molecular identifiers. TCRdb processed the PCR reads anew with MiXCR; each CDR3 protein has one entry. The data hold roughly 730,000 distinct CDR3 sequences, with roughly 29% observed a single time. The antigens of these receptors remain unknown. Study conclusions and caveats: When patients were compared with controls, about 5 TRBV segments were more frequent, TRBV5-6, TRBV5-1 and TRBV20-1 among them.

The sequenced material came from blood. The receptors originated from a girl aged 5-17 years with multiple sclerosis.

The chain joins TRBV7-2 to TRBJ2-4; 7 bases fit TRBD1. Germline V gene lookup returns CDR1 SGHTA and CDR2 FQGNSA. V was clipped by 5 bases and J by 0 bases; unmatched bases: 4. The CDR3 length is 15 residues. CDR3 sequence: CASSTRTGAKNIQYF. The CDR3, as DNA: TGTGCCAGCAGCACCAGGACAGGAGCCAAAAACATTCAGTACTTC.

The rearrangement joins TRBV20-1 to TRBJ1-6; D uncertain. Germline V gene sequence: CDR1 DFQATT, CDR2 SNEGSKA (reference sequence). There are 14 residues in the CDR3. Trimming pared 1 base from V and 16 bases from J, leaving 20 bases between. The CDR3 here is CSARVYLPEEVLHF. The CDR3 bases are TGCAGTGCTAGAGTGTATCTCCCCGAGGAGGTTCTCCACTTT.

This chain links TRBV28 with TRBJ2-1, with TRBD2 matching over 11 bases. Per the germline V gene, CDR1 is MDHEN and CDR2 is SYDVKM. The junction had 8 bases not matched to a gene; V was cut back by 5 bases and J by 11 bases. This CDR3 spans 14 amino acids. CDR3 bases: TGTGCCAGCAGTACGGGGGGACTAGCGGACAAGCAGTTCTTC. Translated: CASSTGGLADKQFF.

This chain joins TRBV28 and TRBJ2-1; D is perhaps TRBD1 (5 bases). CDR3 length: 17 amino acids. V lost 1 base and J 2 bases, leaving 15 bases between the germline ends. The germline V gene has CDR1 MDHEN and CDR2 SYDVKM. The CDR3 DNA reads TGTGCCAGCAGTTTATTAATAGGCCAGGGTCCCTACAATGAGCAGTTCTTC. It is translated as CASSLLIGQGPYNEQFF.

About this clonotype: This may be a read error, as it is one base from a much larger clone. The V call is TRBV7-6, the J call TRBJ2-4; D could derive from TRBD1 or TRBD2 (5 bases each). The end of the DNA fits TRBJ2-7 better, so the J call may be wrong. Germline CDR1 and CDR2: SGHVS and FNYEAQ. The CDR3 is made up of 15 amino acids. The CDR3 region has the DNA TGTGTCAGCAGCTTAGAGCCGGGGCCGTCCTACGAGCAGTACTTC. This sequence encodes CVSSLEPGPSYEQYF.

V is TRBV5-1 and J is TRBJ2-1; 11 bases align to TRBD2. This CDR3 region has 20 residues. V was clipped by 0 bases and J by 10 bases; unmatched bases: 21. CDR1 is SGHRS and CDR2 is YFSETQ in the germline V gene. The CDR3 sequence is CASSLEGYDQLAGELGEQFF. CDR3 DNA sequence: TGCGCCAGCAGCTTGGAGGGGTACGACCAACTAGCGGGAGAGCTAGGGGAGCAGTTCTTC.

This chain's CDR3 is CSARTGMTNTEAFF. Written as DNA, the CDR3 is TGCAGTGCTAGAACAGGGATGACGAACACTGAAGCTTTCTTT. The chain uses TRBV20-1 and TRBJ1-1; D is perhaps TRBD1 (6 bases). Germline values: CDR1 DFQATT, CDR2 SNEGSKA (reference sequence). The CDR3 contains 14 residues. The V end was cut by 2 bases, the J end by 1 base, with 11 bases between.

The V and J genes are TRBV20-1 and TRBJ2-4; 7 bases are shared with TRBD1. The germline CDR1 and CDR2 sequences are DFQATT and SNEGSKA (reference sequence). The CDR3 totals 16 residues. The V segment lost 3 bases and the J segment 2 bases; nucleotides outside the gene matches: 10. In DNA form, the CDR3 reads TGCAGTGCTAGCGCTACAGGGGTTGTATCCAAAAACATTCAGTACTTC. Translating gives CSASATGVVSKNIQYF.

The chain combines TRBV20-1 with TRBJ2-5, with a tentative D call TRBD2 (5 bases). The CDR3 spans 12 residues. The V gene's germline CDR1 is DFQATT and CDR2 SNEGSKA (reference sequence). V lost 6 bases and J 3 bases, leaving 11 bases between the germline ends. In DNA form, the CDR3 reads TGCAGTGCCCCGGACTTCAAAGAGACCCAGTACTTC. This codes for CSAPDFKETQYF.

The chain couples TRBV5-6 to TRBJ2-7; TRBD2 matches 13 bases. The J call may be wrong; the DNA end is better matched by TRBJ2-5. The CDR3 length is 18 residues. The germline V gene has CDR1 SGHDT and CDR2 YYEEEE. The CDR3 DNA follows: TGTGCCAGCAGCTTGATCGGACTAGCGGGAGTGGGGCAAGAGACCCAGTACTTC. Translating gives CASSLIGLAGVGQETQYF.

This clonotype has only a few counts. Its ends do not fully match the called genes, so a read error is possible. V is TRBV12-3 or TRBV12-4 and J is TRBJ1-5; D gene unclear. This CDR3 contains 14 residues. Here the CDR3 DNA reads TGTGCCAGCAGTTTAAGGCCTAGCAACCAGCCCCAGCATTTT. This gives the protein CASSLRPSNQPQHF.

The gene calls are TRBV3-1 and TRBJ2-1; weak D call: TRBD2 (5 bases). This CDR3 is built from 16 residues. The V gene lost 0 bases and the J gene lost 5 bases, with 14 bases spanning the gap. Germline V lookup: CDR1 LGHDT, CDR2 YNNKEL (reference sequence). CDR3: CASSQDAASRNNEQFF. CDR3 bases: TGTGCCAGCAGCCAAGATGCGGCTAGCAGAAACAATGAGCAGTTCTTC.

A word on this clonotype: A much bigger clone sits one base away, suggesting this may be a read error. This chain uses TRBV6-5 with TRBJ2-1; D is uncertain. There are 14 residues in the CDR3. Germline V gene lookup returns CDR1 MNHEY and CDR2 SVGAGI. The CDR3 DNA follows: TGTGCCAGCGGTTATCAGGACCCAGGAAATGAGCAGTTCTTC. Residues: CASGYQDPGNEQFF.